This T cell receptor beta chain was sequenced during a study of T cell responses to AZD1222 COVID-19 vaccine. Clones were sequenced by immunoSEQ multiplex PCR, and TCRdb holds only the in-frame ones, with some missing. There are over 150,000 clones in the sample; around nine tenths occur only once, and over 4.5% lies in the top ten. V lost 2 bases and J 3 bases, leaving 11 bases between the germline ends. Germline V gene data show CDR1 as MGHRA and CDR2 as YSYEKL. CDR3 length: 15 amino acids. Study results and caveats: Repertoire sampling was restricted to post-peak T cell response timepoints. Donors were mostly white British, more females; clonal diversity possibly underestimated. Targets within unmutated variant regions were reportedly found for nearly half of spike-specific TCRs. The span of vaccine-associated CD4 TCRs extended across spike, with dominance at 160-218 and 743-854.

Notes on this clone: Its specificity is unknown.

The clonotype comes from an adult in good health. The rearrangement links TRBV4-1 to TRBJ1-3, with D perhaps matching TRBD1 (6 bases). Sequenced here: peripheral blood, sampled on day 0 of AZD1222 vaccination. In nucleotides, the CDR3 is TGCGCCAGCAGCCAAAGAGGGGGGGTTGGAAACACCATATATTTT. Amino acid sequence: CASSQRGGVGNTIYF.